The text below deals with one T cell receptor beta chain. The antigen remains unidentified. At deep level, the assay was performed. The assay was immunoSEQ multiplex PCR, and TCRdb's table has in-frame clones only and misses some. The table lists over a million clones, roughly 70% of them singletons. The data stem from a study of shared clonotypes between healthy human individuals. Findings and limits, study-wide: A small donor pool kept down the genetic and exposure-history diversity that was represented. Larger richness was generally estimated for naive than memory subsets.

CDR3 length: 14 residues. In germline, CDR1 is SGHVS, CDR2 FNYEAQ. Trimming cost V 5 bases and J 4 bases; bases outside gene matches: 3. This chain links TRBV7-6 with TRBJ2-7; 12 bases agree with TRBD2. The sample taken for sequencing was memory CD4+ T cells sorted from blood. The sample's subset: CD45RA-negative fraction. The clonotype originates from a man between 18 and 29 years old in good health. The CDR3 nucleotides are TGTGCCAGCAGCCTAGGACTAGCGGGATACGAGCAGTACTTC. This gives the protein CASSLGLAGYEQYF. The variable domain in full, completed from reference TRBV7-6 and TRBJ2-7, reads GAGVSQSPRYKVTKRGQDVALRCDPISGHVSLYWYRQALGQGPEFLTYFNYEAQQDKSGLPNDRFSAERPEGSISTLTIQRTEQRDSAMYRCASSLGLAGYEQYFGPGTRLTVT.